This TCR beta chain comes out of a study of cytomegalovirus exposure and HLA in healthy donors. Worth noting for this clone: Its target is not known.

Study findings and constraints: It was 160 or so TCR beta chains that were listed as cytomegalovirus-associated.

Assay used: immunoSEQ multiplex PCR; TCRdb lists only in-frame clones, some missing. The profile covers approximately 270,000 clones, with roughly 87% appearing a single time and about 12% taken by the ten largest. CDR1 and CDR2 (germline): SGDLS, YYNGEE. V was clipped by 2 bases and J by 5 bases; unmatched bases: 6. The CDR3 has 15 residues. The donors were members of the validation cohort, which comprised 120 subjects and was separate from the first cohort of roughly 700 subjects. The sequenced sample was PBMCs. This receptor was identified in a man in his late teens or twenties in good health and CMV-seropositive. The chain is built from TRBV9 and TRBJ2-2; 7 bases are shared with TRBD2. This chain's CDR3 is CASSVEGGPTGELFF. CDR3 bases: TGTGCCAGCAGCGTTGAGGGAGGGCCTACCGGGGAGCTGTTTTTT.